Shown below are 17 T cell receptor beta chains from a single sample sequenced in a study of blood T cell repertoires in COVID-19. TCRdb keeps only in-frame clones here, not all; method: immunoSEQ multiplex PCR. The sample includes 20,000 or so clones, approximately 90% of them seen just once. Specimen: peripheral blood. The receptors originated from a woman aged 55-69 years with active COVID-19.

This clone turned up a few times. The CDR3 loop is CASRQNRDETQYF. CDR3 coding DNA: TGTGCCAGCAGACAGAACAGGGATGAGACCCAGTACTTC. V and J are TRBV2 and TRBJ2-5, with D maybe TRBD1 (6 bases). Per germline, CDR1 SNHLY and CDR2 FYNNEI. The CDR3 length is 13 residues. Trimming cost V 6 bases and J 5 bases, with 13 bases left between them.

The rearrangement uses TRBV5-4 and TRBJ2-4; D is possibly TRBD1 (6 bases). The germline V and J ends were trimmed by 0 bases and 7 bases, with 17 bases remaining between them. Germline loops: CDR1 SGHNT, CDR2 YYREEE (reference sequence). The CDR3 is 16 amino acids. This chain's CDR3 is CASSLAENRALNIQYF. For the CDR3, the DNA is TGTGCCAGCAGCTTGGCCGAAAACAGGGCCCTGAACATTCAGTACTTC.

The rearrangement links TRBV3-1 (or the pseudogene TRBV3-2) to TRBJ1-1; D is possibly TRBD1 (6 bases). Trimming removed 4 bases from V and 3 bases from J, with 12 bases in between. The CDR3 contains 14 residues. CDR1 LGHDT and CDR2 YNNKEL come from the germline V gene (reference sequence). CDR3 sequence reads: CASSRTGYDTEAFF. DNA of the CDR3: TGTGCCAGCAGCCGCACAGGGTACGACACTGAAGCTTTCTTT.

The CDR3: CASSLRNAGLYGYTF. The CDR3 DNA follows: TGTGCCAGCAGTTTAAGGAACGCAGGCCTCTATGGCTACACCTTC. The chain recombines TRBV27 with TRBJ1-2; D gene uncertain. Per germline, CDR1 MNHEY and CDR2 SMNVEV (reference sequence). The V gene lost 2 bases and the J gene lost 4 bases, with 14 bases spanning the gap. There are 15 residues in the CDR3.

CDR3 loop: CASSGQGIGNEQFF. In DNA, the CDR3 is TGTGCCAGCAGCGGACAGGGAATCGGCAATGAGCAGTTCTTC. The chain combines TRBV14 with TRBJ2-1, with 8 bases identical to TRBD1. CDR1 SGHDN and CDR2 FVKESK come from the germline V gene. The CDR3 is 14 amino acids. V was clipped by 5 bases and J by 6 bases; unmatched bases: 6.

This clone has only a few counts. CDR3 bases: TGTGCCACCAGCAGAGATAGCGGGGCTGGACAGCCCCAGCATTTT. It yields the protein CATSRDSGAGQPQHF. The chain joins TRBV15 to TRBJ1-5, with a weak D call TRBD1 (5 bases). The CDR3 consists of 15 residues. V lost 0 bases and J lost 7, with 13 bases in between. Looked up from germline, CDR1 is LNHNV and CDR2 is YYDKDF (reference sequence).

This clone is a singleton in its sample. V is TRBV5-6 and J is TRBJ1-2; 7 bases align to TRBD1. With V trimmed by 4 bases and J by 4 bases, 10 bases remained unmatched. The CDR3 extends over 15 amino acids. Germline lookup yields CDR1 SGHDT and CDR2 YYEEEE. This CDR3 is CASSGNRGEIYGYTF. The CDR3, as DNA: TGTGCCAGCAGCGGCAACAGGGGAGAGATCTATGGCTACACCTTC.

CDR3 nucleotides: TGTGCCAGCAGCCAGACTGGCTATGGCTACACCTTC. As protein: CASSQTGYGYTF. The V call is TRBV3-1 (or the pseudogene TRBV3-2), the J call TRBJ1-2; the D is unclear. The CDR3 has 12 residues. Trimming removed 3 bases at V and 4 bases at J, with 6 bases between. CDR1 is LGHDT, CDR2 YNNKEL, per germline (reference sequence).

J is TRBJ1-3 and V is TRBV18; no clear D gene. The CDR3 extends over 14 amino acids. Per the germline V gene, CDR1 is KGHSH and CDR2 is LQKENI. Trimming pared 3 bases from V and 3 bases from J, leaving 9 bases between. CDR3 coding DNA: TGTGCCAGCTCACCTATGGCGGATGGAAACACCATATATTTT. It encodes CASSPMADGNTIYF.

The chain links TRBV29-1 to TRBJ2-3; D is unclear. V was pared by 4 bases and J by 1 base, with 6 bases between. Germline-derived CDR1 and CDR2 are SQVTM and ANQGSEA. The CDR3 runs to 12 residues. CDR3 DNA sequence: TGCAGCGTTGCCAGTGGCACAGATACGCAGTATTTT. Translation: CSVASGTDTQYF.

V gene TRBV7-8 combines with J gene TRBJ1-5; perhaps TRBD1 as D (6 bases). There are 16 residues in the CDR3. V shed 1 base and J shed 2 bases, with 12 bases lying between them. Germline V gene lookup returns CDR1 SGHVS and CDR2 FQNEAQ. In nucleotides, the CDR3 is TGTGCCAGCAGCTTAGGACAGGCGGGGGGCAATCAGCCCCAGCATTTT. This sequence encodes CASSLGQAGGNQPQHF.

The chain has TRBV11-2 and TRBJ2-5, with 11 bases identical to TRBD2. With 4 bases clipped from V and 2 bases from J, the junction kept 6 bases outside the gene matches. The CDR3 runs 16 residues. Germline V lookup: CDR1 SGHAT, CDR2 FQNNGV. The CDR3 region has the DNA TGTGCCAGCAGCTCACAGATAGCGGGGGGGCAAGAGACCCAGTACTTC. Its translation: CASSSQIAGGQETQYF.

This chain uses TRBV5-1 with TRBJ2-2; 8 bases match TRBD1. Trimming at V came to 4 bases and at J to 6 bases, leaving 11 bases not matched to a gene. The CDR3 runs to 16 residues. Germline CDR1 is SGHRS and CDR2 is YFSETQ. The CDR3 sequence: CASSVQGGTRPGELFF. CDR3 coding DNA: TGCGCCAGCAGCGTACAGGGGGGTACCCGGCCCGGGGAGCTGTTTTTT.

The rearrangement links TRBV6-5 to TRBJ1-4; 7 bases are a match to TRBD1. Germline V CDR1 and CDR2: MNHEY, SVGAGI. This CDR3 spans 13 amino acids. The ends lost 6 bases at V and 7 bases at J; junction bases unmatched: 5. CDR3 protein: CASSRQGGEKLFF. CDR3 nucleotides: TGTGCCAGCAGCAGACAGGGTGGTGAAAAACTGTTTTTT.

The V gene is TRBV6-5, the J gene TRBJ1-2; 9 bases align to TRBD1. V shed 6 bases, J shed 4 bases, and the junction held 9 bases outside the gene matches. The CDR3 covers 15 residues. The germline CDR1 and CDR2 sequences are MNHEY and SVGAGI. In DNA form, the CDR3 reads TGTGCCAGCAGACCGGACAGGGGCCAGGTCTATGGCTACACCTTC. Its translation is CASRPDRGQVYGYTF.

The J gene is TRBJ2-1, the V gene TRBV5-1, with TRBD2 identical over 10 bases. The CDR3 is 14 residues long. Unmatched junction bases numbered 5, after V lost 4 bases and J lost 7 bases. Germline loops: CDR1 SGHRS, CDR2 YFSETQ. In DNA form, the CDR3 reads TGCGCCAGCAGCCTACCGGGACTAGCGAATGAGCAGTTCTTC. It is translated as CASSLPGLANEQFF.

The chain links TRBV3-1 (or the pseudogene TRBV3-2) to TRBJ2-7, with 8 nucleotides matching TRBD1. The V gene end was trimmed by 4 bases and the J gene end by 6 bases; junction bases not matched to a gene: 8. The CDR3 runs to 14 residues. Germline lookup yields CDR1 LGHDT and CDR2 YNNKEL (reference sequence). DNA of the CDR3: TGTGCCAGCAGCCCCCGGTACACAGGGGGCGAGCAGTACTTC. Its translation: CASSPRYTGGEQYF.